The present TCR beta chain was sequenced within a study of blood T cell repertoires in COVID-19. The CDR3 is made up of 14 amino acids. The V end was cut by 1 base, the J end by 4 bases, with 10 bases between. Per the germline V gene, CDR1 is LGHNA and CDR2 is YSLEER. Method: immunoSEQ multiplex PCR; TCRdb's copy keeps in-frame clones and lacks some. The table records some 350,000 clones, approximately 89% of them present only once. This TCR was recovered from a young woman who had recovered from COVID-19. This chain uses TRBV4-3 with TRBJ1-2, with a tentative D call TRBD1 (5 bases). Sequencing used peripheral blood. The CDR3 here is CASSQGAGPYGYTF. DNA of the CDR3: TGCGCCAGCAGCCAAGGGGCAGGGCCCTATGGCTACACCTTC.